This T cell receptor beta chain was identified during a study of CD8 T cells in ankylosing spondylitis (dated by TCRdb to the late 2010s). For the wider study: To find TCR variants linked to disease, the study profiled T cell receptor beta repertoires in ankylosing spondylitis patients and healthy donors. The full study cohort was made up of approximately 24 ankylosing spondylitis patients and around 100 healthy donors. Peripheral blood was sampled, and synovial fluid was also collected from ankylosing spondylitis patients.

Sequenced on an Illumina HiSeq 2500. Quantitative 5'-RACE with molecular barcodes was used to prepare TCR beta libraries. Under the source paper's analysis protocol: A new computational method based on a probabilistic model of VDJ rearrangement was used to identify disease-linked TCR variants. TCRdb redid the processing of the public reads, applying fastp at Q25 and MiXCR, and retained in-frame beta chains. Identical CDR3 proteins give one entry, which carries the most common genes and DNA. These V and J calls rely on TCRdb rather than the paper's analysis. Within this sample are 250,000 or so distinct CDR3 sequences, with 24% of them counted one time only. The ten largest clonotypes hold more than 0.6% of the sample. Including cysteine and phenylalanine, the CDR3 has 16 amino acids. Only CDR3 DNA is held: 48 bases, read in frame from base 1. CDR1 and CDR2 were assigned from the germline V gene as SQVTM and ANQGSEA. The junction carries 19 bases between V and J, which are trimmed by 4 bases and 2 bases respectively.

Results the study describes overall, beyond this receptor: According to the report, matched synovial fluid samples from ankylosing spondylitis patients were significantly enriched for the disease-linked clones. A TCR beta motif of fewer than 10 highly homologous amino acid variants appeared characteristic of blood from ankylosing spondylitis patients. Some TCR beta motif variants had previously been reported in synovial fluid and blood of reactive arthritis patients, which suggested common disease-initiation mechanisms. A CD8+ phenotype was shown by the disease-linked clones, which were found at relatively low frequencies in peripheral blood.

In its sample, this clonotype was seen a few times. Its specific antigen is unknown. No clone much larger than this one lies a single base away; base qualities are absent. The source is a male donor with ankylosing spondylitis or in good health (not recorded which). In this chain, TRBV29-1 is recombined with TRBJ2-3; the D region may be TRBD1 or TRBD2, each matching 6 bases equally. Material: blood, either unsorted or a sorted T cell fraction (not recorded which). The DNA is TGCAGCGTTGCTCGTGTCGGGGGCCTCTCCACAGATACGCAGTATTTT. Its translation is CSVARVGGLSTDTQYF.